The TCR beta chain under discussion was sequenced for a study of shared clonotypes between healthy human individuals. Study details: Sampling drew on donors who were a couple of women and a few men aged 18 to 49.

Positive CCR7 selection of CD45RO-negative cells yielded the naive CD8 cells, and terminally differentiated effector memory CD45RA+ cells were excluded. The CDR3 length is 14 residues. Deletions cut 5 bases from V and 3 bases from J, with 12 bases between. Per the germline V gene, CDR1 is MGHRA and CDR2 is YSYEKL. As for this clone: No antigen is known for it.

Study conclusions and caveats: Rarefaction showed that sequencing of sorted subsets was incomplete (despite large depth). Unshared clonotypes carried lower generation probabilities than those common to all four donors.

The repertoire was sequenced with immunoSEQ multiplex PCR; TCRdb's copy has only in-frame clones and lacks some. The data hold around 650,000 clones, with roughly 95% observed a single time. The source of this sequence is a woman younger than 45 in good health. Sequenced material: naive CD8+ T cells sorted from blood. The chain employs TRBV4-1 and TRBJ2-3; D is undetermined. CDR3: CASSSRLDTDTQYF. As DNA, the CDR3 is TGCGCCAGCAGCTCCCGACTCGATACAGATACGCAGTATTTT.